Below, 10 T cell receptor beta chains from the same sample are listed, as sequenced in a study of T cell changes during pregnancy in multiple sclerosis. TCRdb's table, derived via immunoSEQ multiplex PCR, lists solely in-frame clones and lacks some. The sample records around 110,000 clones, around 90% being singletons. Material: peripheral blood, obtained in the third trimester of pregnancy. These receptors came from a female donor in good health, enrolled as a control in a pregnancy study.

This CDR3 reads CASSTYPPDRGFSTDTQYF. CDR3 DNA: TGTGCCAGTAGTACCTATCCGCCGGACAGGGGGTTTAGCACAGATACGCAGTATTTT. V gene TRBV19 combines with J gene TRBJ2-3; 10 bases align to TRBD1. This CDR3 region has 19 residues. The V gene's germline CDR1 is LNHDA and CDR2 SQIVND (reference sequence). V shed 4 bases and J 0 bases; nucleotides not matched to a gene: 13.

The chain's CDR3 is CASSQDLGEIYGYTF. For the CDR3, the DNA is TGTGCCAGCAGCCAAGATCTCGGGGAGATTTATGGCTACACCTTC. V gene TRBV14 combines with J gene TRBJ1-2; D remains unclear. Germline-derived CDR1 and CDR2 are SGHDN and FVKESK. V lost 0 bases and J lost 5, with 13 bases in between. CDR3 length equals 15 residues.

This chain connects TRBV7-6 to TRBJ2-3; TRBD2 matches 12 bases. The CDR3 is 17 amino acids. J was trimmed by 4 bases and V by 7 bases; bases with no gene match: 12. Germline V gene lookup returns CDR1 SGHVS and CDR2 FNYEAQ. CDR3: CASTPRTSGDVADTQYF. CDR3 nucleotides: TGTGCCAGCACCCCTAGGACTAGCGGGGATGTTGCAGATACGCAGTATTTT.

J is TRBJ2-5 and V is TRBV11-2, with 11 bases that match TRBD1. The CDR3 is 18 residues long. V shed 1 base, J shed 4 bases, and the junction held 11 bases outside the gene matches. Germline assignment: CDR1 SGHAT and CDR2 FQNNGV. In DNA form, the CDR3 reads TGTGCCAGCAGCTTAGCCCTTCCCGGGACAGGGGGAGTAGAGACCCAGTACTTC. This sequence encodes CASSLALPGTGGVETQYF.

This chain connects TRBV27 to TRBJ2-3; no definite D call. CDR1 is MNHEY and CDR2 is SMNVEV in the germline V gene (reference sequence). The V and J ends lost 6 bases and 2 bases respectively, with 3 bases between them. The CDR3 is 11 amino acids. The CDR3 DNA follows: TGTGCCAGCAGCTCCACAGATACGCAGTATTTT. Translation: CASSSTDTQYF.

This clone was counted a single time. V usage is TRBV18 and J usage is TRBJ1-2; 8 nucleotides align to TRBD1. V was clipped by 2 bases and J by 6 bases; unmatched bases: 8. The CDR3 has 15 residues. Germline loops: CDR1 KGHSH, CDR2 LQKENI. CDR3 nucleotide sequence: TGTGCCAGCTCACCAATACAGGGGGAATTGAATGGCTACACCTTC. It encodes CASSPIQGELNGYTF. The full variable domain, in which reference TRBV18 and TRBJ1-2 provide the parts outside the CDR3, is NAGVMQNPRHLVRRRGQEARLRCSPMKGHSHVYWYRQLPEEGLKFMVYLQKENIIDESGMPKERFSAEFPKEGPSILRIQQVVRGDSAAYFCASSPIQGELNGYTFGSGTRLTVV.

The J gene is TRBJ1-1, the V gene TRBV4-1; TRBD1 matches 8 bases. J gave up 1 base and V 4 bases, and 8 bases lay outside the gene matches. CDR1 and CDR2 (germline): MGHRA, YSYEKL. The CDR3 sequence is 16 residues long. The CDR3 DNA sequence: TGCGCCAGCAGCCCCGCCATGACAGGGGCGAACACTGAAGCTTTCTTT. Its protein product is CASSPAMTGANTEAFF.

In DNA, the CDR3 is TGTGCCAGCTCCAAAGGACAGGGGCAGTTCTTC. Translation: CASSKGQGQFF. The chain carries TRBV18 and TRBJ2-1, with 8 nucleotides matching TRBD1. The V and J ends lost 6 bases and 12 bases, in that order; junction bases with no gene match: 4. The CDR3 consists of 11 residues. Looked up from germline, CDR1 is KGHSH and CDR2 is LQKENI.

J is TRBJ1-1 and V is TRBV15, with TRBD1 identical over 8 bases. This CDR3 contains 13 residues. V gave up 3 bases and J gave up 4 bases; unmatched junction bases: 1. The germline V gene has CDR1 LNHNV and CDR2 YYDKDF (reference sequence). The CDR3 DNA reads TGTGCCACCAGCAGGGACAGGGTCACTGAAGCTTTCTTT. Its protein product is CATSRDRVTEAFF. The full variable domain, with the rest looked up from reference TRBV15 and TRBJ1-1, is DAMVIQNPRYQVTQFGKPVTLSCSQTLNHNVMYWYQQKSSQAPKLLFHYYDKDFNNEADTPDNFQSRRPNTSFCFLDIRSPGLGDTAMYLCATSRDRVTEAFFGQGTRLTVV.

This chain joins TRBV5-8 and TRBJ2-5; 7 nucleotides line up with TRBD1. V gave up 0 bases and J gave up 1 base; unmatched junction bases: 12. Per the germline V gene, CDR1 is SGHTS and CDR2 is YDEGEE. CDR3 length: 18 residues. The CDR3 coding sequence is TGTGCCAGCAGCTTGGGCTTCGGGGCAGGGGGATTCCAAGAGACCCAGTACTTC. This sequence encodes CASSLGFGAGGFQETQYF.